This TCR beta chain was identified during a study of cytomegalovirus exposure and HLA in healthy donors. The overall study: Counted in an early data release were 75 million to 85 million unique TCRs from HLA-typed donors. Broader study findings: The number of N-insertions in an Asian-associated ancestry cluster was reportedly below the 666-donor mean in a later analysis. When the data were analyzed later, several of the most significant clusters appeared to be linked to common viral pathogens. The authors later linked a missense DCLRE1C variant to TCR beta V- and J-gene trimming.

Germline V gives CDR1 SGHDT, CDR2 YYEEEE. The V gene lost 2 bases and the J gene lost 4 bases, with 4 bases spanning the gap. This CDR3 comprises 11 residues. To note about this clone: Its antigen is unknown.

Vbeta (60) and Jbeta (13) primers were used in the PCR. Here immunoSEQ multiplex PCR was the method, and the copy in TCRdb shows in-frame clones only, minus some. The sample holds 99,000 or so clones, about 81% seen once. The sequence was obtained from a young man in good health and CMV-seronegative. Sequencing was done on a sample of PBMCs. The V gene is TRBV5-6, the J gene TRBJ2-7, with D uncertain. CDR3 sequence reads: CASSFQYEQYF. CDR3 nucleotide sequence: TGTGCCAGCAGCTTCCAATACGAGCAGTACTTC.